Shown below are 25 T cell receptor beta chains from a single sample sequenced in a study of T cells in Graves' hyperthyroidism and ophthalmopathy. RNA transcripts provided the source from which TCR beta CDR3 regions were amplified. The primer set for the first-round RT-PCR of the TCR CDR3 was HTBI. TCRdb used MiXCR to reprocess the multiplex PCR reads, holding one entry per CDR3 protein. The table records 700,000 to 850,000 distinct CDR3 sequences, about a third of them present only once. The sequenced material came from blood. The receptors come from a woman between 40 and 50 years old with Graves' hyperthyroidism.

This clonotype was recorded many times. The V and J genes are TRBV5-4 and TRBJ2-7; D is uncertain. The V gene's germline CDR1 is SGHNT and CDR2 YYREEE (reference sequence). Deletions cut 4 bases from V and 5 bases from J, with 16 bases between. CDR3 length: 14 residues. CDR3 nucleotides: TGTGCCAGCAGCCGACGGGCAGGTAACGACGAGCAGTACTTC. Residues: CASSRRAGNDEQYF.

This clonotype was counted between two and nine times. The CDR3, as DNA: TGTGCCAGCTCAGGGACAGGGGAGGAGCAGTACTTC. It codes for CASSGTGEEQYF. The J gene is TRBJ2-7, the V gene TRBV18; 10 nucleotides line up with TRBD1. CDR1 is KGHSH and CDR2 is LQKENI in the germline V gene. This CDR3 has 12 amino acids. Losses at the gene ends were 5 bases for V and 7 bases for J; bases not matched to a gene: 2. The full variable domain, its missing parts supplied by reference TRBV18 and TRBJ2-7, is NAGVMQNPRHLVRRRGQEARLRCSPMKGHSHVYWYRQLPEEGLKFMVYLQKENIIDESGMPKERFSAEFPKEGPSILRIQQVVRGDSAAYFCASSGTGEEQYFGPGTRLTVT.

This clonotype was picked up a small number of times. The CDR3 loop is CASSPRQAGEAFF. CDR3 nucleotide sequence: TGTGCCAGCAGTCCCCGACAGGCCGGTGAAGCTTTCTTT. V gene TRBV12-3 or TRBV12-4 combines with J gene TRBJ1-1; maybe TRBD1 (6 bases). The CDR3 consists of 13 residues. V was shortened by 5 bases and J by 7 bases, with 14 bases between the two germline ends.

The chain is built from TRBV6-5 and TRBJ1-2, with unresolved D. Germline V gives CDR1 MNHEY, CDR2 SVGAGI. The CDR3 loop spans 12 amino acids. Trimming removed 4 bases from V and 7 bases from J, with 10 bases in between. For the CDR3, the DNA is TGTGCCAGCAGTTGGGCCTCTGGTGGCTACACCTTC. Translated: CASSWASGGYTF.

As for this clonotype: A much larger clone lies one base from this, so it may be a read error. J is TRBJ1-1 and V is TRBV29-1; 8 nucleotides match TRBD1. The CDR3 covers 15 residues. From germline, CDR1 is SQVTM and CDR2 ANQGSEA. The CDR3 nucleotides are TGCAGCTCGACTGGACAGGGCGGCTTAAACACTGCAGCTTTCTTT. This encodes CSSTGQGGLNTAAFF.

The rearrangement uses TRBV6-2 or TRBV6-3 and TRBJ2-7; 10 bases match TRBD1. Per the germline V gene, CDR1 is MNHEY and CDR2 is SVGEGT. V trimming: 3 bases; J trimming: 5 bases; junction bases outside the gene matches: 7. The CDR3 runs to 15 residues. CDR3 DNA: TGTGCCAGCAGTTATCCGGGACAGGGGTCCCACGAGCAGTACTTC. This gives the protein CASSYPGQGSHEQYF.

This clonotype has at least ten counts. The CDR3, as DNA: TGCAGTGCTAGAGGGACTAGCGGGAGGGCCCAAGAGCAGTACTTC. Translating it yields CSARGTSGRAQEQYF. V gene TRBV20-1 combines with J gene TRBJ2-7; 15 bases agree with TRBD2. The germline V gene encodes CDR1 DFQATT and CDR2 SNEGSKA (reference sequence). Losses at the gene ends were 1 base for V and 7 bases for J; bases not matched to a gene: 5. The length of the CDR3 is 15 residues.

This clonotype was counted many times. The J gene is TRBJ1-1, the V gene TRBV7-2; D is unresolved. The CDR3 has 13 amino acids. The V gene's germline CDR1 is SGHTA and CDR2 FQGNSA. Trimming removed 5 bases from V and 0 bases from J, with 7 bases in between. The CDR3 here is CASSTTVNTEAFF. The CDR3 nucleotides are TGTGCCAGCAGCACGACGGTGAACACTGAAGCTTTCTTT.

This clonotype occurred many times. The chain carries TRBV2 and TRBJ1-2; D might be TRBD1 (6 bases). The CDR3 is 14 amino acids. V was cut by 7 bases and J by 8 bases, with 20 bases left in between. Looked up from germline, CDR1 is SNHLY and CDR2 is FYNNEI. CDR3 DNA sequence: TGTGCCAGCACCCCTATGGGGGGGCGAAGCGGCTACACCTTC. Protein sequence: CASTPMGGRSGYTF.

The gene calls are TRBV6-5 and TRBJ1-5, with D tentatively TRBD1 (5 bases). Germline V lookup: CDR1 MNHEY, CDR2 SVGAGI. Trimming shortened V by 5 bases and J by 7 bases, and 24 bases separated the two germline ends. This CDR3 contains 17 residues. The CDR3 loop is CASSPWTPGPSVQPQHF. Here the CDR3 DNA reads TGTGCCAGCAGTCCATGGACCCCGGGACCGAGCGTACAGCCCCAGCATTTT.

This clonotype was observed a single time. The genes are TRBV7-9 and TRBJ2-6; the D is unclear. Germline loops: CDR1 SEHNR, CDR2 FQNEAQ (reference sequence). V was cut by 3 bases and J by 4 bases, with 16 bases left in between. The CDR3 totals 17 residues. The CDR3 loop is CASSFASRTGGANVLTF. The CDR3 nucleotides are TGTGCCAGCAGCTTCGCCAGTCGGACGGGCGGGGCCAACGTCCTGACTTTC. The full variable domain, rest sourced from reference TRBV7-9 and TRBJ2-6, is DTGVSQNPRHKITKRGQNVTFRCDPISEHNRLYWYRQTLGQGPEFLTYFQNEAQLEKSRLLSDRFSAERPKGSFSTLEIQRTEQGDSAMYLCASSFASRTGGANVLTFGAGSRLTVL.

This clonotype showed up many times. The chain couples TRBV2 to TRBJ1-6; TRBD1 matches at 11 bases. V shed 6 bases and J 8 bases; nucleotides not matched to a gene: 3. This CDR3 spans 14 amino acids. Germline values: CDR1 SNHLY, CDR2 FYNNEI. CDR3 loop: CASRGQGGDSPLHF. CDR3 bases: TGTGCCAGCAGGGGACAGGGGGGGGATTCACCCCTCCACTTT.

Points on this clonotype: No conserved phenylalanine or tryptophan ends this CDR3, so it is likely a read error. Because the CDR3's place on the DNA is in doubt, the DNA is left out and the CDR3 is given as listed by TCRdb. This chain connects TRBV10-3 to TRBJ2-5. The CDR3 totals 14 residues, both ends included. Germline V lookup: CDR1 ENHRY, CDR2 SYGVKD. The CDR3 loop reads CAISAENYGYTFGS.

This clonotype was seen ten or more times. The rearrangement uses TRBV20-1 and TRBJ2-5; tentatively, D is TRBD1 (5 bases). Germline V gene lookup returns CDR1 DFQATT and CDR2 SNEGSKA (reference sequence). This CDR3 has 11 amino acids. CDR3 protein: CLGRDGETQYF. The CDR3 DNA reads TGCCTCGGCAGGGATGGAGAGACCCAGTACTTC.

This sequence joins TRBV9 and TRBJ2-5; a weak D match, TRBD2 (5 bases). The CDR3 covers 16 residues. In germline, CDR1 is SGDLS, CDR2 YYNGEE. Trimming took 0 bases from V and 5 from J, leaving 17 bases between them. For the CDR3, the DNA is TGTGCCAGCAGCGTAGGGGATAGCCGTGGCGGGGAGACCCAGTACTTC. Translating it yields CASSVGDSRGGETQYF. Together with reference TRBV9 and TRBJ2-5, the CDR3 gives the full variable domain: DSGVTQTPKHLITATGQRVTLRCSPRSGDLSVYWYQQSLDQGLQFLIQYYNGEERAKGNILERFSAQQFPDLHSELNLSSLELGDSALYFCASSVGDSRGGETQYFGPGTRLLVL.

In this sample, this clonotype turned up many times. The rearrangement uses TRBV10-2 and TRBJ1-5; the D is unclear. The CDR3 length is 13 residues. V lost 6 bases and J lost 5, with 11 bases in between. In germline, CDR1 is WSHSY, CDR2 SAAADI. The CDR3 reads CASRDGRDQPQHF. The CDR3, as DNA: TGCGCCAGCAGGGACGGGCGGGATCAGCCCCAGCATTTT.

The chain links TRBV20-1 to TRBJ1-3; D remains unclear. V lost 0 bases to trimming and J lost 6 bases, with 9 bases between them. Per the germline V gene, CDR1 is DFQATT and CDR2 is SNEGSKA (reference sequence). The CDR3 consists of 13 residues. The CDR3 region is CSAREARENTIYF. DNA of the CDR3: TGCAGTGCTAGAGAGGCTAGGGAAAACACCATATATTTT.

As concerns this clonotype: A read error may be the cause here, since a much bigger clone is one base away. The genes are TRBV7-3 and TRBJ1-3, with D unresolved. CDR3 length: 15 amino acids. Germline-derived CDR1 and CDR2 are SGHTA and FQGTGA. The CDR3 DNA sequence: TGCGCCAGCAGCCGGATCACGTTCTCTGGAAACACCATATATTTT. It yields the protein CASSRITFSGNTIYF. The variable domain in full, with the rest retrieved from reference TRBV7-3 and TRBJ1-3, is GAGVSQTPSNKVTEKGKYVELRCDPISGHTALYWYRQSLGQGPEFLIYFQGTGAADDSGLPNDRFFAVRPEGSVSTLKIQRTERGDSAVYLCASSRITFSGNTIYFGEGSWLTVV.

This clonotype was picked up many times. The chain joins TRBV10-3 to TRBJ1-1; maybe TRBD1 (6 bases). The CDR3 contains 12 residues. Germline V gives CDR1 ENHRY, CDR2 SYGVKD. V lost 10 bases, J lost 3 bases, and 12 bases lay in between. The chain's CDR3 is CASGGADTEAFF. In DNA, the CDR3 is TGTGCCAGTGGGGGGGCTGACACTGAAGCTTTCTTT.

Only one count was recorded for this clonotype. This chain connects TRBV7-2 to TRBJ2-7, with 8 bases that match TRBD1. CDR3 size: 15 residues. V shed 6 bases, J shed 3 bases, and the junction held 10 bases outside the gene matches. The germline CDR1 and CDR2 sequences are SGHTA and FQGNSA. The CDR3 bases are TGTGCCAGCAGTGATCCCGGGACAGGAGTCTACGAGCAGTACTTC. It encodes CASSDPGTGVYEQYF. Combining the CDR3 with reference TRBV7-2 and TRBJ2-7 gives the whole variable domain GAGVSQSPSNKVTEKGKDVELRCDPISGHTALYWYRQSLGQGLEFLIYFQGNSAPDKSGLPSDRFSAERTGGSVSTLTIQRTQQEDSAVYLCASSDPGTGVYEQYFGPGTRLTVT.

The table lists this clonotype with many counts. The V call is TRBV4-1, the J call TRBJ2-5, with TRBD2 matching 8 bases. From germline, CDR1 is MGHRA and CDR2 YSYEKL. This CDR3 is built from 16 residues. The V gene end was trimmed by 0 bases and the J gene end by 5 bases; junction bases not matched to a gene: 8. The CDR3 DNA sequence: TGCGCCAGCAGCCAAGATCACAGCGGGGGAGGCGAGACCCAGTACTTC. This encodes CASSQDHSGGGETQYF.

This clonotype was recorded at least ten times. The CDR3 loop is CASSFRTASGNTIYF. CDR3 in DNA: TGCGCCAGCAGTTTCAGGACTGCCTCTGGAAACACCATATATTTT. The genes are TRBV10-2 and TRBJ1-3; D not certain. The V and J ends lost 5 bases and 0 bases respectively, with 11 bases between them. Germline values: CDR1 WSHSY, CDR2 SAAADI. The CDR3 runs 15 residues.

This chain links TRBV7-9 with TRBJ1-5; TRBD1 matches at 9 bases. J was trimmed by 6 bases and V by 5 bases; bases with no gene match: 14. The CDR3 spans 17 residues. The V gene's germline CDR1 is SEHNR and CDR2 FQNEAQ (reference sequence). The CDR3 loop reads CASSPRGTGTFGQPQHF. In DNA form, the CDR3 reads TGTGCCAGCAGCCCCCGGGGGACAGGGACTTTTGGTCAGCCCCAGCATTTT. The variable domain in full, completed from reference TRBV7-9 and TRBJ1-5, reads DTGVSQNPRHKITKRGQNVTFRCDPISEHNRLYWYRQTLGQGPEFLTYFQNEAQLEKSRLLSDRFSAERPKGSFSTLEIQRTEQGDSAMYLCASSPRGTGTFGQPQHFGDGTRLSIL.

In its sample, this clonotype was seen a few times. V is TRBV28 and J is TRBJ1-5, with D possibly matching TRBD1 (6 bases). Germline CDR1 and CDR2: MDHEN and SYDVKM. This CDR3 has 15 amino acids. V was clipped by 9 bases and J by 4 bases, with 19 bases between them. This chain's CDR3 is CASKPTGTDNQPQHF. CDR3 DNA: TGTGCCAGTAAGCCAACAGGGACCGATAATCAGCCCCAGCATTTT.

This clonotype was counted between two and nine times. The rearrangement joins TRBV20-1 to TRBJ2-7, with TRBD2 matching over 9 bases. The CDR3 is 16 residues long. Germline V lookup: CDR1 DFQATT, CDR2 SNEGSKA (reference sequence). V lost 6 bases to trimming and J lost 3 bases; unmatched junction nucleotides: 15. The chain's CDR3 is CSAQGGTSFKFYEQYF. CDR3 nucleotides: TGCAGTGCCCAAGGGGGGACTAGCTTTAAGTTCTACGAGCAGTACTTC.